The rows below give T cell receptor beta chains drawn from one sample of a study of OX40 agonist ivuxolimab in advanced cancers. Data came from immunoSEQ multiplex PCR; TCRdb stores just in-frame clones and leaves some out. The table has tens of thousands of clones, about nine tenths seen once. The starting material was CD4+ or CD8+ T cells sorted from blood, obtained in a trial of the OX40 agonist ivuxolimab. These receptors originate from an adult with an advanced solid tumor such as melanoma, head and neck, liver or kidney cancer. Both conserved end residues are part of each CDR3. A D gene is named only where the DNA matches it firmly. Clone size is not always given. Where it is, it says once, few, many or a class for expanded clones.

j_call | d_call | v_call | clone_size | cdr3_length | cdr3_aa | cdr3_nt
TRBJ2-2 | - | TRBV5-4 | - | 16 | CASKGTPGGVTGELFF | TGTGCCAGCAAAGGTACCCCGGGGGGCGTGACCGGGGAGCTGTTTTTT
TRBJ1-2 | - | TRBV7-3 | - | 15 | CASSPLGGSDYGYTF | TGTGCCAGCAGCCCACTGGGGGGTTCGGACTATGGCTACACCTTC
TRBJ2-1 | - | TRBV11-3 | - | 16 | CASSHSRVSTYNEQFF | TGTGCCAGCAGCCATTCCAGGGTGAGCACCTACAATGAGCAGTTCTTC
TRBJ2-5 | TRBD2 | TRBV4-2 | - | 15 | CASRAGAGGGETQYF | TGTGCCAGCAGAGCCGGCGCGGGGGGCGGGGAGACCCAGTACTTC
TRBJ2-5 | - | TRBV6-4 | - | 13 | CASRPNRQETQYF | TGTGCCAGCAGACCCAATCGCCAAGAGACCCAGTACTTC
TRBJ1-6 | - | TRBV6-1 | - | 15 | CASSREGVWNSPLHF | TGTGCCAGCAGCCGGGAGGGAGTTTGGAATTCACCCCTCCACTTT
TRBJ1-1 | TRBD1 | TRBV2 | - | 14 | CASSDTGGKTEAFF | TGTGCCAGCAGTGACACAGGGGGCAAAACTGAAGCTTTCTTT
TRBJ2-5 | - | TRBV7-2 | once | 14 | CASSLGHQGETQYF | TGTGCCAGCAGCTTAGGACACCAAGGGGAGACCCAGTACTTC
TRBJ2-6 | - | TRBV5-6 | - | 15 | CASSLVGSGANVLTF | TGTGCCAGCAGCTTGGTGGGCTCTGGGGCCAACGTCCTGACTTTC
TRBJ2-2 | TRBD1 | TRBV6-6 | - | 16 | CASITGTGGGTGELFF | TGTGCCAGCATCACGGGGACAGGGGGCGGCACCGGGGAGCTGTTTTTT
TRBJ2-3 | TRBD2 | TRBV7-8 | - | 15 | CASSSSGLATDTQYF | TGTGCCAGCAGCTCCTCGGGACTAGCGACAGATACGCAGTATTTT
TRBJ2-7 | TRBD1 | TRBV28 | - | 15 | CASSSPGTGPYEQYF | TGTGCCAGCAGTTCGCCCGGGACAGGGCCCTACGAGCAGTACTTC
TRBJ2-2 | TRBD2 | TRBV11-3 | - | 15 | CASSFGGSNGGELFF | TGTGCCAGCAGCTTTGGCGGGAGTAACGGCGGGGAGCTGTTTTTT
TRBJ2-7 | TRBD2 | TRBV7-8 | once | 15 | CASTPSGGLVYEQYF | TGTGCCAGCACCCCGAGCGGGGGGCTAGTCTACGAGCAGTACTTC
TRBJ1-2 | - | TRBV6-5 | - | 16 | CASSYSAGLLSISYTF | TGTGCCAGCAGTTACTCCGCGGGACTGCTTTCGATTAGCTACACCTTC
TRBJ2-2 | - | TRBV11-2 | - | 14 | CASSRLVATGELFF | TGTGCCAGCAGCCGACTAGTGGCCACCGGGGAGCTGTTTTTT
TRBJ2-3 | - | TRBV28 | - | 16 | CASSYLGRGVTDTQYF | TGTGCCAGCAGTTACCTCGGTAGGGGGGTCACAGATACGCAGTATTTT
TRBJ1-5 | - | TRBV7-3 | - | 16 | CASSLPGGYSNQPQHF | TGTGCCAGCAGCTTACCAGGAGGCTATAGCAATCAGCCCCAGCATTTT
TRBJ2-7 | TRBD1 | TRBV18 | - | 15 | CASSPGTGDSYEQYF | TGTGCCAGCTCACCTGGGACAGGGGACTCCTACGAGCAGTACTTC
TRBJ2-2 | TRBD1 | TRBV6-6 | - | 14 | CASRGQGEIGELFF | TGTGCCAGCAGAGGACAGGGGGAAATCGGGGAGCTGTTTTTT
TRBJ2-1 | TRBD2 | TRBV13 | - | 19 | CASSSREVAGGRSYNEQFF | TGTGCCAGTTCCTCACGGGAGGTAGCGGGGGGCCGCTCCTACAATGAGCAGTTCTTC
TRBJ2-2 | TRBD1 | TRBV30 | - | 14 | CACSGQGDTGELFF | TGTGCCTGCAGCGGACAGGGAGACACCGGGGAGCTGTTTTTT
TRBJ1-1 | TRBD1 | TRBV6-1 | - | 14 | CASRIGQGTGEAFF | TGTGCCAGCAGAATAGGACAGGGTACCGGTGAAGCTTTCTTT
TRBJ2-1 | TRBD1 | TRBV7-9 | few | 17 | CASSSIGTAGSYNEQFF | TGTGCCAGCAGCTCAATAGGGACAGCCGGCTCCTACAATGAGCAGTTCTTC